These T cell receptor beta chains were read from a single sample in a study of OX40 agonist ivuxolimab in advanced cancers. Produced via immunoSEQ multiplex PCR; TCRdb's table is partial and in-frame only. The data show just under 65,000 clones, roughly 89% seen once. This material consisted of CD4+ or CD8+ T cells sorted from blood, taken in a trial of the OX40 agonist ivuxolimab. The source is an adult with an advanced solid tumor such as melanoma, head and neck, liver or kidney cancer. CDR3s include the opening cysteine and the closing phenylalanine or tryptophan. A D gene is named only where the DNA matches it firmly. Only part of the rows carry a size: once, few, many, or a class if the clone is expanded.

abundance: NA; j_gene: TRBJ1-5; v_gene: TRBV19; d_gene: NA; CDR3nt: TGTGCCAGTAAGGACCTTTCGGCGAAACCCCAGCATTTT; CDR3aa: CASKDLSAKPQHF
abundance: NA; j_gene: TRBJ1-1; v_gene: TRBV19; d_gene: NA; CDR3nt: TGTGCCAGTGGGGGCACTGAAGCTTTCTTT; CDR3aa: CASGGTEAFF
abundance: NA; j_gene: TRBJ2-2; v_gene: TRBV19; d_gene: NA; CDR3nt: TGTGCCAGTAGTTCCCAAGGACCCGGTGGGGCCGGGGAGCTGTTTTTT; CDR3aa: CASSSQGPGGAGELFF
abundance: NA; j_gene: TRBJ2-1; v_gene: TRBV28; d_gene: NA; CDR3nt: TGTGCCAGCACCCCAAGACTAGTTAGTTACAATGAGCAGTTCTTC; CDR3aa: CASTPRLVSYNEQFF
abundance: NA; j_gene: TRBJ2-7; v_gene: TRBV6-1; d_gene: NA; CDR3nt: TGTGCCAGTTTGCCATGGGGTGAGGGCTCCTACGAGCAGTACTTC; CDR3aa: CASLPWGEGSYEQYF
abundance: once; j_gene: TRBJ2-3; v_gene: TRBV5-4; d_gene: TRBD1; CDR3nt: TGTGCCAGCAGCCCCGGGACAGGGGTCACAGATACGCAGTATTTT; CDR3aa: CASSPGTGVTDTQYF
abundance: NA; j_gene: TRBJ2-2; v_gene: TRBV6-6; d_gene: TRBD1; CDR3nt: TGTGCCAGCAGCCCCGGGACAGGGATGTACGGGGAGCTGTTTTTT; CDR3aa: CASSPGTGMYGELFF
abundance: NA; j_gene: TRBJ2-5; v_gene: TRBV7-9; d_gene: TRBD2; CDR3nt: TGTGCCAGCAGCCCGGGACTAGCATCTAATCGGGAAGAGACCCAGTACTTC; CDR3aa: CASSPGLASNREETQYF
abundance: NA; j_gene: TRBJ2-5; v_gene: TRBV6-5; d_gene: NA; CDR3nt: TGTGCCAGCAGTACGGGACTTCTCGTGGAGACCCAGTACTTC; CDR3aa: CASSTGLLVETQYF
abundance: NA; j_gene: TRBJ2-3; v_gene: TRBV7-9; d_gene: TRBD2; CDR3nt: TGTGCCAGCAGCTTATTCCTAGCGGGAACCACAGATACGCAGTATTTT; CDR3aa: CASSLFLAGTTDTQYF
abundance: NA; j_gene: TRBJ2-7; v_gene: TRBV20-1; d_gene: NA; CDR3nt: TGCAGTGCGCCGGATGGCGAGCAGTACTTC; CDR3aa: CSAPDGEQYF
abundance: NA; j_gene: TRBJ2-7; v_gene: TRBV6-1; d_gene: NA; CDR3nt: TGTGCCAGCATGGGGACAATTGCCTACGAGCAGTACTTC; CDR3aa: CASMGTIAYEQYF
abundance: NA; j_gene: TRBJ1-1; v_gene: TRBV30; d_gene: TRBD1; CDR3nt: TGTGCCTGGAGTGCATACTCGGGACAGCTGAACACTGAAGCTTTCTTT; CDR3aa: CAWSAYSGQLNTEAFF
abundance: NA; j_gene: TRBJ2-7; v_gene: TRBV7-9; d_gene: TRBD2; CDR3nt: TGTGCCAGCAGCTTCACGCCGGGGGGATCGAACGAGCAGTACTTC; CDR3aa: CASSFTPGGSNEQYF
abundance: NA; j_gene: TRBJ1-2; v_gene: TRBV5-6; d_gene: NA; CDR3nt: TGTGCCAGCAGCCCGACACAAAACTATGGCTACACCTTC; CDR3aa: CASSPTQNYGYTF
abundance: once; j_gene: TRBJ2-2; v_gene: TRBV21-1; d_gene: NA; CDR3nt: TGTGCCAGCAGCAAAAAGGGCGTCTTACAGGGTTCCGGGGAGCTGTTTTTT; CDR3aa: CASSKKGVLQGSGELFF
abundance: NA; j_gene: TRBJ2-2; v_gene: TRBV5-1; d_gene: NA; CDR3nt: TGCGCCAGCAGCTCTCAGACCTCCACCGGGGAGCTGTTTTTT; CDR3aa: CASSSQTSTGELFF
abundance: once; j_gene: TRBJ2-7; v_gene: TRBV5-1; d_gene: TRBD2; CDR3nt: TGCGCCAGCAGACTGTTTGGGACTAGCGAGACCTACGAGCAGTACTTC; CDR3aa: CASRLFGTSETYEQYF
abundance: NA; j_gene: TRBJ1-4; v_gene: TRBV25-1; d_gene: NA; CDR3nt: TGTGCCAGCAGTGACTGGCCTGGGGCTAATGAAAAACTGTTTTTT; CDR3aa: CASSDWPGANEKLFF
abundance: NA; j_gene: TRBJ2-1; v_gene: TRBV5-6; d_gene: TRBD2; CDR3nt: TGTGCCAGCAGCTTCCCGGGTAGCGGGAGGGAGAATGAGCAGTTCTTC; CDR3aa: CASSFPGSGRENEQFF
abundance: NA; j_gene: TRBJ2-3; v_gene: TRBV7-3; d_gene: TRBD2; CDR3nt: TGTGCCAGCAGCCAACTAGCGGGAGGGGGCACAGATACGCAGTATTTT; CDR3aa: CASSQLAGGGTDTQYF
abundance: once; j_gene: TRBJ1-2; v_gene: TRBV27; d_gene: NA; CDR3nt: TGTGCCAGCAGTTTGGCAGGGGCCGGCTACACCTTC; CDR3aa: CASSLAGAGYTF
abundance: NA; j_gene: TRBJ1-1; v_gene: TRBV2; d_gene: NA; CDR3nt: TGTGCCACCCAGGGGCAAAAGAACACTGAAGCTTTCTTT; CDR3aa: CATQGQKNTEAFF
abundance: NA; j_gene: TRBJ2-3; v_gene: TRBV18; d_gene: TRBD1; CDR3nt: TGTGCCAGCTCACCGACAGGGGCCAGCACAGATACGCAGTATTTT; CDR3aa: CASSPTGASTDTQYF